A selection of T cell receptor beta chains follows, all from one sample in a study of metastatic and nonmetastatic thyroid tumors. TCRdb re-called the PCR reads via MiXCR. The sample lists some 28,000 clones, roughly 15% seen once, with about 4.5% in the top ten. Sequencing was performed on blood. These receptor sequences come from a female donor with papillary thyroid cancer or a benign thyroid nodule (not recorded which). Some clones in this sample may be carry-over from other donors' samples. Both conserved end residues are part of each CDR3. Each record gives: J gene, clone size, V gene, D gene, CDR3 protein, CDR3 DNA. D genes are given only for firm matches. Clone size is given for some rows only: seen once, a few or many times, or a class if the clone is expanded.

>TRBJ2-3|many|TRBV3-1|TRBD2
CASSQLPGLAGRTDTQYF
TGTGCCAGCAGCCAATTACCGGGACTAGCGGGGCGCACAGATACGCAGTATTTT
>TRBJ2-5|many|TRBV7-9|-
CASSFRGERSETQYF
TGTGCCAGCAGCTTTAGGGGGGAGCGGAGTGAGACCCAGTACTTC
>TRBJ2-7|many|TRBV7-2|-
CASSLAGTASSYEQYF
TGTGCCAGCAGCTTAGCCGGGACGGCATCCTCCTACGAGCAGTACTTC
>TRBJ1-1|few|TRBV30|-
CAWRGKGFTEAFF
TGTGCCTGGAGGGGGAAGGGGTTCACTGAAGCTTTCTTT
>TRBJ2-3|-|TRBV20-1|TRBD1
CSAGRDRSTDTQYF
TGCAGTGCTGGCCGGGACAGGAGCACAGATACGCAGTATTTT
>TRBJ2-6|medium-sized|TRBV6-1|-
CASSPTNSGANVLTF
TGTGCCAGCAGTCCCACGAACTCTGGGGCCAACGTCCTGACTTTC
>TRBJ2-7|many|TRBV7-3|-
CASSFGFYEQYF
TGTGCCAGCAGCTTTGGGTTCTACGAGCAGTACTTC
>TRBJ2-1|medium-sized|TRBV28|-
CASSLALGNYNEQFF
TGTGCCAGCAGTTTGGCGCTAGGGAACTACAATGAGCAGTTCTTC
>TRBJ1-4|-|TRBV19|-
CASSQYPICRGDEKLFF
TGTGCCAGTAGTCAATACCCCATTTGCAGGGGCGATGAAAAACTGTTTTTT
>TRBJ1-3|many|TRBV4-2|-
CASSQVVSGSGNTIYF
TGTGCCAGCAGCCAAGTGGTATCGGGGTCCGGAAACACCATATATTTT
>TRBJ2-1|medium-sized|TRBV12-3/TRBV12-4|TRBD1
CATKRENRGNEQFF
TGTGCCACCAAGAGGGAAAACAGGGGCAATGAGCAGTTCTTC
>TRBJ1-6|many|TRBV5-8|TRBD1
CASSLVRGRNSPLHF
TGTGCCAGCAGCTTGGTTAGGGGGCGCAATTCACCCCTCCACTTT
>TRBJ1-5|medium-sized|TRBV28|TRBD1
CASSLVSGGWNQPQHF
TGTGCCAGCAGTTTAGTATCAGGGGGGTGGAATCAGCCCCAGCATTTT
>TRBJ1-1|-|TRBV28|-
CASSRTCPFLGTETFF
TGTGCCAGTTCTCGGACATGTCCCTTTTTGGGCACTGAAACTTTCTTT
>TRBJ2-1|few|TRBV4-2|TRBD2
CASSRLVVAGKVRDEQFF
TGTGCCAGCAGCCGCCTTGTGGTAGCGGGAAAGGTGAGGGATGAGCAGTTCTTC
>TRBJ2-7|few|TRBV3-1|-
CASSQETGLRGEQYF
TGTGCCAGCAGCCAAGAGACAGGTCTCCGCGGCGAGCAGTACTTC
>TRBJ1-6|many|TRBV5-1|-
CASSLNFGNSPLHF
TGCGCCAGCAGCTTGAACTTTGGTAATTCACCCCTCCACTTT
>TRBJ2-7|medium-sized|TRBV28|TRBD1
CASRAEDRGHVQYF
TGTGCCAGCAGAGCGGAGGACAGGGGGCACGTGCAGTACTTC
>TRBJ2-1|many|TRBV20-1|-
CSAPTGTTRGEQFF
TGCAGTGCTCCCACCGGGACCACAAGGGGTGAGCAGTTCTTC
>TRBJ1-2|few|TRBV27|TRBD1
CASSRQGAHGYTF
TGTGCCAGCAGCAGACAGGGGGCGCATGGCTACACCTTC
>TRBJ1-2|-|TRBV3-1|-
CASRFAGGKDGYTF
TGTGCCAGTCGCTTCGCTGGGGGTAAAGATGGCTACACCTTC
>TRBJ2-7|-|TRBV15|-
CATSRGVWVAYEQYF
TGTGCCACCAGCAGGGGGGTGTGGGTCGCCTACGAGCAGTACTTC
>TRBJ2-7|many|TRBV7-9|-
CASSLGGGEQYF
TGTGCCAGCAGCTTGGGGGGAGGCGAGCAGTACTTC
>TRBJ1-2|many|TRBV20-1|-
CSARRDLSYGYTF
TGCAGTGCGAGACGGGATCTTTCCTATGGCTACACCTTC
>TRBJ2-7|medium-sized|TRBV6-5|-
CASSYSYGQSSYEQYF
TGTGCCAGCAGTTACTCGTACGGACAGAGCTCCTACGAGCAGTACTTC
>TRBJ1-2|medium-sized|TRBV27|TRBD1
CASGGLTGGGYTF
TGTGCCAGCGGGGGGTTGACAGGGGGAGGCTACACCTTC
>TRBJ2-7|-|TRBV6-1|-
CASSVTSSSYEQYF
TGTGCCAGCAGTGTGACATCAAGCTCCTACGAGCAGTACTTC
>TRBJ1-2|-|TRBV20-1|-
CSARDSGIGVRYGYTF
TGCAGTGCTAGAGATTCGGGGATAGGGGTCCGGTATGGCTACACCTTC
>TRBJ1-1|-|TRBV5-1|TRBD1
CASSPGQVNTEAFF
TGCGCCAGCAGCCCGGGACAGGTGAATACTGAAGCTTTCTTT
>TRBJ1-1|many|TRBV27|-
CASSRANTEAFF
TGTGCCAGCAGCAGGGCGAACACTGAAGCTTTCTTT
>TRBJ1-2|few|TRBV5-5|-
CASSLYAGAVGYTF
TGTGCCAGCAGCTTGTACGCAGGGGCAGTTGGCTACACCTTC
>TRBJ2-1|few|TRBV28|-
CASYSNRAIKGNYEQFF
TGTGCCAGCTATTCTAACAGGGCCATCAAGGGAAACTATGAGCAGTTCTTC
>TRBJ2-7|few|TRBV6-6|-
CASSYSLYYEQYF
TGTGCCAGCAGTTATAGTCTTTACTACGAGCAGTACTTC
>TRBJ2-4|-|TRBV20-1|-
CSSQHTLAKNIQYF
TGCAGTTCTCAACATACTCTAGCCAAAAACATTCAGTACTTC
>TRBJ2-7|-|TRBV27|-
CASTSLRRVVHEQYF
TGTGCCAGCACTTCTCTTCGGAGGGTTGTCCACGAGCAGTACTTC
>TRBJ1-2|many|TRBV5-8|-
CASSSPNYGYTF
TGTGCCAGCAGCTCTCCTAACTATGGCTACACCTTC
>TRBJ1-3|-|TRBV5-1|-
CASSSQTARASGNTIYF
TGCGCCAGCAGCTCGCAGACAGCCAGAGCCTCTGGAAACACCATATATTTT